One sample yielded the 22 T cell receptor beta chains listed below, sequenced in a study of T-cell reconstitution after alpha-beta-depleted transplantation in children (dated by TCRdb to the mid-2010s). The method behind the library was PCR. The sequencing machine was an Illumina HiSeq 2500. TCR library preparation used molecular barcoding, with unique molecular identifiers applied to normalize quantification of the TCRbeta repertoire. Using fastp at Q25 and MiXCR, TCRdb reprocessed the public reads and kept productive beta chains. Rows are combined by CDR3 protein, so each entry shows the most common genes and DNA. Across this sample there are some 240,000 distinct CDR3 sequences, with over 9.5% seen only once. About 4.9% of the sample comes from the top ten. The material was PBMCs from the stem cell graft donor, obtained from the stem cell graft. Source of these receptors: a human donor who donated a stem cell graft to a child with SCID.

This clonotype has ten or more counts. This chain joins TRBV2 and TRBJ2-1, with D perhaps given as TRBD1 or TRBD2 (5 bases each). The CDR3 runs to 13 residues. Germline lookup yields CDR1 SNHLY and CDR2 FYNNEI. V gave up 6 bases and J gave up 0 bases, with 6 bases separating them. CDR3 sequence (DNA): TGTGCCAGCAGGGGGGTCTCCTACAATGAGCAGTTCTTC. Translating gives CASRGVSYNEQFF.

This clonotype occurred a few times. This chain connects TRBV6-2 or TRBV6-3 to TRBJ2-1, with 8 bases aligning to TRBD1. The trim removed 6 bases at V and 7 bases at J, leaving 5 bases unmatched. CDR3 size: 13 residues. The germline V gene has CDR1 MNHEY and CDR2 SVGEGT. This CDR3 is CASSPRGRNEQFF. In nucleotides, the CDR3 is TGTGCCAGCAGCCCCAGGGGGCGAAATGAGCAGTTCTTC.

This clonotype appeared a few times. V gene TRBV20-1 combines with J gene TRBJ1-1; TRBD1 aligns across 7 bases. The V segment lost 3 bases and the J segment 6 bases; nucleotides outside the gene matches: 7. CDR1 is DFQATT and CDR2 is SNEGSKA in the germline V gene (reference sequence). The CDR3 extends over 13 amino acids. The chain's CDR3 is CSASSNRGPEAFF. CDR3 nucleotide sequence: TGCAGTGCTAGCTCAAACAGGGGACCTGAAGCTTTCTTT.

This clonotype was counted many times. The CDR3: CASKQQWGDTEAFF. The DNA for the CDR3 is TGTGCCAGCAAACAACAGTGGGGAGACACTGAAGCTTTCTTT. The chain is built from TRBV7-2 and TRBJ1-1; D remains ambiguous. CDR1 is SGHTA and CDR2 is FQGNSA in the germline V gene. Trimming pared 7 bases from V and 3 bases from J, leaving 15 bases between. CDR3 length: 14 residues.

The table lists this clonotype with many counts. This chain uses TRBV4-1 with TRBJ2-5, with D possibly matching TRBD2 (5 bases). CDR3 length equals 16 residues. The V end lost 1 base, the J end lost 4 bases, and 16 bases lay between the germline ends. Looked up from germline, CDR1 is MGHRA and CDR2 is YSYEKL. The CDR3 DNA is TGCGCCAGCAGCCAAGTGGGAGTAAAGGGCCGAGAGACCCAGTACTTC. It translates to CASSQVGVKGRETQYF.

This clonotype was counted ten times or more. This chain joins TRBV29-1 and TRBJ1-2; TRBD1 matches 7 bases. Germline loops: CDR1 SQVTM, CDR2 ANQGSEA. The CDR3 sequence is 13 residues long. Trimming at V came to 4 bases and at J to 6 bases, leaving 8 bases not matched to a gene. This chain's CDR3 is CSVGVRGTDGYTF. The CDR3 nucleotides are TGCAGCGTTGGAGTCAGGGGGACGGATGGCTACACCTTC.

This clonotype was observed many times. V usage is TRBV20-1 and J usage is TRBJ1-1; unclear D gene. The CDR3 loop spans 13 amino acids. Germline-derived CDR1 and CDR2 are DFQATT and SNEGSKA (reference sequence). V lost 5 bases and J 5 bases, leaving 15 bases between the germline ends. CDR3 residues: CSARWGIGTEAFF. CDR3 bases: TGCAGTGCTCGGTGGGGAATAGGAACTGAAGCTTTCTTT.

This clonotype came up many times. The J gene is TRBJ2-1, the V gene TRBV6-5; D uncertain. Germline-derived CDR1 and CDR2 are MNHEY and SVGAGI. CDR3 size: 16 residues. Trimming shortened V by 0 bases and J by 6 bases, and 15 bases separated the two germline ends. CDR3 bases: TGTGCCAGCAGTTACTCGGCCGGACCGGTTTCCAATGAGCAGTTCTTC. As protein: CASSYSAGPVSNEQFF.

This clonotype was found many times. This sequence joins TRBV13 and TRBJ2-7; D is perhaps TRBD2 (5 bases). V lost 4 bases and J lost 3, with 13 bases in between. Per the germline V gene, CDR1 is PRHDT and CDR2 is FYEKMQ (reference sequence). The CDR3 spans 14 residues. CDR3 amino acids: CASSYRGASYEQYF. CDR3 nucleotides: TGTGCCAGCAGCTACCGGGGAGCCAGCTACGAGCAGTACTTC.

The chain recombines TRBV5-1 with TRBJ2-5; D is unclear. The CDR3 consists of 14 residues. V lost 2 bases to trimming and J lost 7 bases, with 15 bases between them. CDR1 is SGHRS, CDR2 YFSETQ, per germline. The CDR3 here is CASSFGARPGTQYF. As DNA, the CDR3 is TGCGCCAGCAGCTTCGGAGCGAGGCCCGGGACCCAGTACTTC. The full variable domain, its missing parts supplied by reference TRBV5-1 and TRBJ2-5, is KAGVTQTPRYLIKTRGQQVTLSCSPISGHRSVSWYQQTPGQGLQFLFEYFSETQRNKGNFPGRFSGRQFSNSRSEMNVSTLELGDSALYLCASSFGARPGTQYFGPGTRLLVL.

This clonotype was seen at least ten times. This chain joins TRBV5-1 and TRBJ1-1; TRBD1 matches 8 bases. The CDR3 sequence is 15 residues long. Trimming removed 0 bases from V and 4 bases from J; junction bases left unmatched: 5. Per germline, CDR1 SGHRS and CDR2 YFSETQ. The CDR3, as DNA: TGCGCCAGCAGCTTGGTAACAGGGGGGAGCACTGAAGCTTTCTTT. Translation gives CASSLVTGGSTEAFF.

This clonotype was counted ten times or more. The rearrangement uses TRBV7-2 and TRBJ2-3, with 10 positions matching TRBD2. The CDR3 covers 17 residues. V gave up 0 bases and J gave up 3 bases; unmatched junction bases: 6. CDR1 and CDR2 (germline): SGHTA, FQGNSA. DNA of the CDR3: TGTGCCAGCAGCTTAGCCTACAGCGGGGGGGGGACAGATACGCAGTATTTT. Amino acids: CASSLAYSGGGTDTQYF.

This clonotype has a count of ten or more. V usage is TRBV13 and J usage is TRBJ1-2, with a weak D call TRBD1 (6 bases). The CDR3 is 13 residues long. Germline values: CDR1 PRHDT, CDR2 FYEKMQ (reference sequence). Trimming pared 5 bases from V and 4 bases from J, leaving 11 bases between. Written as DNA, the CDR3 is TGTGCCAGCAGCGTGACAGGCCCCTATGGCTACACCTTC. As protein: CASSVTGPYGYTF. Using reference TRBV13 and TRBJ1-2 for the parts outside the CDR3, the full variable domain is AAGVIQSPRHLIKEKRETATLKCYPIPRHDTVYWYQQGPGQDPQFLISFYEKMQSDKGSIPDRFSAQQFSDYHSELNMSSLELGDSALYFCASSVTGPYGYTFGSGTRLTVV.

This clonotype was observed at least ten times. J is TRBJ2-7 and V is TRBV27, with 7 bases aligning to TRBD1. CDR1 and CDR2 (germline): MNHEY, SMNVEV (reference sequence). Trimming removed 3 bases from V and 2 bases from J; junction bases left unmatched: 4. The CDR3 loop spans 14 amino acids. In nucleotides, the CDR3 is TGTGCCAGCAGTTTCTCGACAGGGACCTACGAGCAGTACTTC. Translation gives CASSFSTGTYEQYF.

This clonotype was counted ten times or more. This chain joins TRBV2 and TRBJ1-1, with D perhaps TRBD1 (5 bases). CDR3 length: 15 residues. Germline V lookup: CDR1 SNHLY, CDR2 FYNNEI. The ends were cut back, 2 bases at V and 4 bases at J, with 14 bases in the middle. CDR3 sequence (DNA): TGTGCCAGCAGTGAACAGCAGGGAGCGATCACTGAAGCTTTCTTT. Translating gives CASSEQQGAITEAFF.

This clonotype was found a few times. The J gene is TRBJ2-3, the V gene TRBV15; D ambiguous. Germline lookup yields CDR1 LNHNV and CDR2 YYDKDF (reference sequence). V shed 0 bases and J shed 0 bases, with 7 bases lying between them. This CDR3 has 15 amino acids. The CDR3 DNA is TGTGCCACCAGCAGAGAAAGCGTCAGCACAGATACGCAGTATTTT. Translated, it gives CATSRESVSTDTQYF.

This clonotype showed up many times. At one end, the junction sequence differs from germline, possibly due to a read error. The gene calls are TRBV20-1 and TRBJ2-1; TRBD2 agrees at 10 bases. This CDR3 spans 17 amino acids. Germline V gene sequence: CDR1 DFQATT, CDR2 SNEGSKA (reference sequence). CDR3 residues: CCAREGSGGAFDNEQFF. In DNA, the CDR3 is TGCTGTGCTAGAGAGGGCAGCGGGGGGGCCTTCGACAATGAGCAGTTCTTC.

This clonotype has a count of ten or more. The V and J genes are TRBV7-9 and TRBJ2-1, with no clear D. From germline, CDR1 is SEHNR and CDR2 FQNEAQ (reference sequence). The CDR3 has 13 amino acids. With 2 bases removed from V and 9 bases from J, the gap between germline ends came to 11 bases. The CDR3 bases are TGTGCCAGCAGCTTACCACTTCTAGGTGAGCAGTTCTTC. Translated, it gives CASSLPLLGEQFF.

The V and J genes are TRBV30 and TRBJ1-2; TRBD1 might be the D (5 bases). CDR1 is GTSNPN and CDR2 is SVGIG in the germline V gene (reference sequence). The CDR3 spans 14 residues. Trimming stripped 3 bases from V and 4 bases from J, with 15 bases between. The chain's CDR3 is CAWSLGTVVYGYTF. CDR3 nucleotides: TGTGCCTGGAGCCTAGGGACCGTAGTCTATGGCTACACCTTC.

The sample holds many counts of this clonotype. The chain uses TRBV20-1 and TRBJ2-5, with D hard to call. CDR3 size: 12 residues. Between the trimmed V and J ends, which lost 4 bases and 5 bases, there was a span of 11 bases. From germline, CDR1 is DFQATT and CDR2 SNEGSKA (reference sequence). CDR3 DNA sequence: TGCAGTGCTATCGAGCTTGGGGAGACCCAGTACTTC. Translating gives CSAIELGETQYF.

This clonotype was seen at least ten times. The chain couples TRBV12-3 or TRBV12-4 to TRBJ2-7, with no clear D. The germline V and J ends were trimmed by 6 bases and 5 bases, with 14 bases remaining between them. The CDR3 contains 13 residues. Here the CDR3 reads CASSQKTTHEQYF. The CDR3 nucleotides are TGTGCCAGCAGCCAGAAGACCACGCACGAGCAGTACTTC.

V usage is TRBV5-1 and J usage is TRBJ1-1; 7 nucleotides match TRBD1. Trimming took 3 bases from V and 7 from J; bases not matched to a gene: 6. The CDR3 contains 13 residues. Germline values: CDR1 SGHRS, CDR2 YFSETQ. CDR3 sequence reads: CASSYDRDGEAFF. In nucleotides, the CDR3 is TGCGCCAGCAGCTACGACAGGGATGGTGAAGCTTTCTTT.